This T cell receptor (beta chain) came from a study of shared clonotypes between healthy human individuals. Study results and limitations: The study found lower generation probabilities in non-shared clonotypes than in those shared by all four donors.

CDR1 is SGDLS, CDR2 YYNGEE, per germline. This CDR3 region has 16 residues. V dropped 3 bases and J dropped 4; count of bases not matched to a gene: 11. Remarks on this clone: What it binds is unknown.

The data were produced by immunoSEQ multiplex PCR, yet TCRdb's version contains in-frame clones alone and is incomplete. The top ten clones hold about 0.067% of a sample with more than 500,000 clones, 90% to 97% of them seen once. The V call is TRBV9, the J call TRBJ2-3; the match to TRBD2 covers 7 bases. The source of this sequence is a woman aged 25 to 39 in good health. The source material was naive CD4+ T cells sorted from blood. Subset indicated: CD45RA+ positively selected. The CDR3 nucleotides are TGTGCCAGCAGCGCCTTCGGGACTATCTCAGCAGATACGCAGTATTTT. Translation gives CASSAFGTISADTQYF. The full variable domain, with the rest looked up from reference TRBV9 and TRBJ2-3, is DSGVTQTPKHLITATGQRVTLRCSPRSGDLSVYWYQQSLDQGLQFLIQYYNGEERAKGNILERFSAQQFPDLHSELNLSSLELGDSALYFCASSAFGTISADTQYFGPGTRLTVL.